This T cell receptor (beta chain) was sequenced for a study of T-cell reconstitution after alpha-beta-depleted transplantation in children. Preparation of the TCRbeta library was carried out with unique molecular identifiers. From the PCR reads, TCRdb called clonotypes with MiXCR, one entry per CDR3 protein. The sample lists hundreds of thousands of distinct CDR3 sequences; over 10% were seen once. The junction had 3 bases not matched to a gene; V was cut back by 3 bases and J by 1 base. The CDR3 has 15 amino acids. CDR1 is SGHRS and CDR2 is YFSETQ in the germline V gene. In its sample, this clonotype was seen many times.

The TCR sequence derives from a male patient between 10 and 17 years old who had a stem cell transplant for acute myeloid leukemia, so the T cells may come from the graft donor. The sequenced sample was PBMCs, mostly from graft donor cells, obtained 360 days after TCRalphabeta/CD19-depleted stem cell transplant. The J gene is TRBJ2-3, the V gene TRBV5-1; 9 bases match TRBD1. The CDR3 spells CASSYRDRGTDTQYF. The DNA for the CDR3 is TGCGCCAGCAGCTACCGGGACAGGGGCACAGATACGCAGTATTTT.